This T cell receptor beta chain derives from a study of shared clonotypes between healthy human individuals. Background on the study: Participating donors consisted of a couple of women and a few men aged 18 to 49. Per donor, three plates held CD4 naive cells, three held CD4 memory, two held CD8 naive and one held CD8 memory. Study-level points and caveats: Non-shared clonotypes had lower generation probabilities than those shared by all four donors.

Terminally differentiated effector memory CD45RA+ cells were excluded from the naive CD8 cells, which were CD45RO-negative and positively selected for CCR7. The protocol was immunoSEQ multiplex PCR, while the TCRdb copy is restricted to in-frame clones and leaves out a portion. The sample lists 800,000 to 950,000 clones; approximately 96% were seen once. On this clone itself: No antigen is known for it.

Germline CDR1 reads MGHRA; CDR2 reads YSYEKL. The CDR3 has 11 amino acids. Trimming took 7 bases from V and 1 from J, leaving 4 bases between them. This clonotype was sampled from a man aged 25-45 years in good health. The sample consisted of naive CD8+ T cells sorted from blood. The chain carries TRBV4-1 and TRBJ1-1; the D is unclear. CDR3 loop: CASTGNTEAFF. CDR3 DNA sequence: TGCGCCAGCACAGGGAACACTGAAGCTTTCTTT.